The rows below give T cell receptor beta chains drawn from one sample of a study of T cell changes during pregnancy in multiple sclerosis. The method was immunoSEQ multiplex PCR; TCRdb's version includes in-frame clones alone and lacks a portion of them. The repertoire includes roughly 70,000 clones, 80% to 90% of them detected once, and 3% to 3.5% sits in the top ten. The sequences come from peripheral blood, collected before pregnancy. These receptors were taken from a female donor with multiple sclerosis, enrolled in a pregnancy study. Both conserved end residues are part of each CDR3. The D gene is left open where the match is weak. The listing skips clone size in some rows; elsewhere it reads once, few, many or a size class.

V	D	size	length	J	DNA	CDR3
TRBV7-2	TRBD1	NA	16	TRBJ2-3	TGTGCCAGCAGCGGACAGGTTTTGGGTGGCACAGATACGCAGTATTTT	CASSGQVLGGTDTQYF
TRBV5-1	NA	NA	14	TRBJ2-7	TGCGCCAGCAGCCCCCGGACTATTTCCTACGAGCAGTACTTC	CASSPRTISYEQYF
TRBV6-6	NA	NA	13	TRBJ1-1	TGTGCCAGCAGTTATCGGGGGAACACTGAAGCTTTCTTT	CASSYRGNTEAFF
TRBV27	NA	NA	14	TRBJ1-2	TGTGCCAGCAGTTTGGGCCCATACAGGGACGGCTACACCTTC	CASSLGPYRDGYTF
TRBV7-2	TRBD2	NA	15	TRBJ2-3	TGTGCCAGCAGCTCTCGGACTAGCGGGACAGATACGCAGTATTTT	CASSSRTSGTDTQYF
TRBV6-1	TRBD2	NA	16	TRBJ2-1	TGTGCCAGCAGTGACCTAGCGGGGGGCCCCTACAATGAGCAGTTCTTC	CASSDLAGGPYNEQFF
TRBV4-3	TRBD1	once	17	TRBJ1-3	TGCGCCAGCAGCCAAGCGGCGGCAGGGGGCTTGGGAAACACCATATATTTT	CASSQAAAGGLGNTIYF
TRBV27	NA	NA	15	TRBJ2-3	TGTGCCAGCAGTTTACAGTCAGAACCCACAGATACGCAGTATTTT	CASSLQSEPTDTQYF
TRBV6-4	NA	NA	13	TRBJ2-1	TGTGCCAGCAGCCCTCTTGAGAACAATGAGCAGTTCTTC	CASSPLENNEQFF
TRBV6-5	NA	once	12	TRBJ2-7	TGTGCCAGCAGTGACCACAGGGTTGCGCAGTACTTC	CASSDHRVAQYF
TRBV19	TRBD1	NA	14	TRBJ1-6	TGTGCCAGTACCCTGACAGGGGTCAATTCACCCCTCCACTTT	CASTLTGVNSPLHF
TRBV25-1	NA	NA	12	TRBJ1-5	TGTGCCAGCCGTACACAGGATCAGCCCCAGCATTTT	CASRTQDQPQHF
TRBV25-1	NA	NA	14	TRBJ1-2	TGTGCCAGCCGGGACACAAGGAACATTTATGGCTACACCTTC	CASRDTRNIYGYTF
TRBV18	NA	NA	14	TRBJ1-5	TGTGCCAGCTCACCACTCAGGGTTCATCAGCCCCAGCATTTT	CASSPLRVHQPQHF
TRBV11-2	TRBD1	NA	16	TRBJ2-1	TGTGCCAGCAGCTCCTTGAAGACAGGGCGCCTCGGTGAGCAGTTCTTC	CASSSLKTGRLGEQFF
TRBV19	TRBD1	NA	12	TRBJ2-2	TGTGCCACCTACAGGGGGGCCGGGGAGCTGTTTTTT	CATYRGAGELFF
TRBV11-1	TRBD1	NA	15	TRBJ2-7	TGTGCCAGCAGCTTAGAACAGGGGGCCTCCTACGAGCAGTACTTC	CASSLEQGASYEQYF
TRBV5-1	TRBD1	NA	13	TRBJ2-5	TGCGCCAGCAGGACAGGGGGCAGAGAGACCCAGTACTTC	CASRTGGRETQYF
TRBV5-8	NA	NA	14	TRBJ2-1	TGTGCCAGCCTTGACAGAGACTCCTACAATGAGCAGTTCTTC	CASLDRDSYNEQFF
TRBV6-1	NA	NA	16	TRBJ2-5	TGTGCCAGCAGTGAAGCGGTCTCAGGGGCCCAAGAGACCCAGTACTTC	CASSEAVSGAQETQYF
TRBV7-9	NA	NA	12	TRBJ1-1	TGTGCCAGCAGAGAAACAGGGTGGGAGGCTTTCTTT	CASRETGWEAFF
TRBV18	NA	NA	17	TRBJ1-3	TGTGCCAGCTCGCCAACCCGGGAGGTCTTCTCTGGAAACACCATATATTTT	CASSPTREVFSGNTIYF
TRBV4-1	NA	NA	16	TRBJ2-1	TGCGCCAGCAGCCCCATGACAGTCCCGACAAACAATGAGCAGTTCTTC	CASSPMTVPTNNEQFF
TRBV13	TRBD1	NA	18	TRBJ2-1	TGTGCCAGCAGCCGCTTAGGCTGGCTGAGGGGGCGAATGAATGAGCAGTTCTTC	CASSRLGWLRGRMNEQFF
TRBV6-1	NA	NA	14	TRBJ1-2	TGTGCCAGCAGAGATGGTACATCTAACTATGGCTACACCTTC	CASRDGTSNYGYTF
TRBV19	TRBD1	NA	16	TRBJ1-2	TGTGCCAGTAGTACCTTGGACAGGCGAGCTAACTATGGCTACACCTTC	CASSTLDRRANYGYTF
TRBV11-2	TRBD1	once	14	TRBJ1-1	TGTGCCAGCAGCTCCAACAGGGGATGGACTGAAGCTTTCTTT	CASSSNRGWTEAFF
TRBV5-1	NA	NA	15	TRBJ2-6	TGCGCCAGCAGCTTGGGGGACACTGGGGCCAACGTCCTGACTTTC	CASSLGDTGANVLTF
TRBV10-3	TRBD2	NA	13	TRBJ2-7	TGTGCCATCACCCCGGCTAGCGGCTACGAGCAGTACTTC	CAITPASGYEQYF
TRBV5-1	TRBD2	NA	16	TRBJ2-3	TGCGCCAGCAGCGTAACTAGCGGGAGCTTTTGGGATACGCAGTATTTT	CASSVTSGSFWDTQYF
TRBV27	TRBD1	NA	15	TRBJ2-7	TGTGCCAGCAGTGCCCTGACAGGGGGCATCTACGAGCAGTACTTC	CASSALTGGIYEQYF
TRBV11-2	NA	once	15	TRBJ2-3	TGTGCCAGCAGCTTAGGGGTTGGACACACAGATACGCAGTATTTT	CASSLGVGHTDTQYF
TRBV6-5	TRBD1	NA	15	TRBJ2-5	TGTGCCAGCAGTAATCGACAGGGGAACCAAGAGACCCAGTACTTC	CASSNRQGNQETQYF
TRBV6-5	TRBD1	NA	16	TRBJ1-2	TGTGCCAGCAGTTACTCGTACGGACAGGGTTCAGATGGCTACACCTTC	CASSYSYGQGSDGYTF
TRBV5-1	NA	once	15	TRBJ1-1	TGCGCCAGCAGCTGGGGGAGGAATGAGAACACTGAAGCTTTCTTT	CASSWGRNENTEAFF
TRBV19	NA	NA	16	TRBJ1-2	TGTGCCAGTAGTATCCCTACCTGGGGCTTCGGCTATGGCTACACCTTC	CASSIPTWGFGYGYTF
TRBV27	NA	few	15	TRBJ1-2	TGTGCCAGCAGTCTAGCTCGCGGGGTAAACTATGGCTACACCTTC	CASSLARGVNYGYTF
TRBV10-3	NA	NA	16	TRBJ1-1	TGTGCCATCAGAAAACTCACAGGAACCATGAACACTGAAGCTTTCTTT	CAIRKLTGTMNTEAFF
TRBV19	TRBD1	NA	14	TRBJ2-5	TGTGCCAGTAGGGAGACAGGGAAGGAAGAGACCCAGTACTTC	CASRETGKEETQYF
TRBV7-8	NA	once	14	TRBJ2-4	TGTGCCAGCAGCTCCCCGAGGAGGAAAAACATTCAGTACTTC	CASSSPRRKNIQYF
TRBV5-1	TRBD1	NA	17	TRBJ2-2	TGCGCCAGCAGCGCGGGACAGGGAGGAAGTAGGGCCGGGGAGCTGTTTTTT	CASSAGQGGSRAGELFF
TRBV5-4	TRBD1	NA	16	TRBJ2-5	TGTGCCAGCAGCCGCCGGACAGGGCTCATCCAAGAGACCCAGTACTTC	CASSRRTGLIQETQYF
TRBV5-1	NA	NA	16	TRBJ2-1	TGCGCCAGCAGCTTGGTTTCAGGGGCCGGGGACAATGAGCAGTTCTTC	CASSLVSGAGDNEQFF
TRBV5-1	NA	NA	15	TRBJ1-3	TGCGCCAGCAGCACTGCCCAGGGGTCCGGAAACACCATATATTTT	CASSTAQGSGNTIYF
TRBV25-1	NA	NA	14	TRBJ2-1	TGTGCCAGCAGTTCTCTCGAGGGTTACAATGAGCAGTTCTTC	CASSSLEGYNEQFF
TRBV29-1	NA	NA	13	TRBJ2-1	TGCAGCGTTGAAGCTGGAGGAGGCGATGAGCAGTTCTTC	CSVEAGGGDEQFF